This T cell receptor (beta chain) stems from a study of Graves' ophthalmopathy and Graves' hyperthyroidism. The overall study: The study drew peripheral blood at initial diagnosis, before any treatment.

With 4 bases clipped from V and 2 bases from J, the junction kept 4 bases outside the gene matches. CDR1 and CDR2 from the germline V gene are MNHNS and SASEGT. The CDR3 is 14 residues long. Findings and limits, study-wide: Ophthalmopathy cases were distinguished from stable hyperthyroidism by a 13-signature model, reaching around 88% sensitivity and 81.08% specificity.

Concerning this clonotype itself: Antigen unknown.

Amplification of the TCR beta CDR3 regions used RNA transcripts (as template). First-round RT-PCR with HTBI primers preceded a second-round multiplex PCR. TCRdb independently ran MiXCR on the multiplex PCR reads; one entry per CDR3 protein. Of under 400,000 distinct CDR3 sequences in the sample, around a sixth are singletons; the top ten hold 10% to 15%. Sequenced sample: peripheral blood. This TCR was recovered from an adult man with Graves' ophthalmopathy. This chain connects TRBV6-1 to TRBJ1-1; 7 bases are shared with TRBD1. The CDR3 sequence: CASSGDRANTEAFF. The CDR3 DNA reads as TGTGCCAGCAGTGGTGACAGGGCCAACACTGAAGCTTTCTTT.